This T cell receptor (beta chain) was found in a study of CD8+ T cells in alopecia areata. Points from the study as a whole: Many expanded lesional clones persisted during tofacitinib (in both scalp and blood). Normal scalp had lower clonality than lesional scalp, with alopecia totalis/universalis lesions showing this most strongly.

Regarding treatment: oral pan-JAK inhibitor, 5-10 mg twice daily. In regard to this clone: Its antigen is unidentified.

The CDR3 length is 14 residues. V gave up 5 bases and J gave up 3 bases, with 11 bases separating them. Germline CDR1 is PRHDT and CDR2 is FYEKMQ (reference sequence). Reverse transcription of extracted RNA yielded cDNA, which provided the sequencing template. The assay was immunoSEQ multiplex PCR, and TCRdb's table has in-frame clones only and misses some. The data hold around 190,000 clones, with roughly 60% observed a single time. Source: CD4+ T cells sorted from blood, taken at week 24, from a patient treated with tofacitinib. V usage is TRBV13 and J usage is TRBJ2-1, with a weak D call TRBD1 (6 bases). This TCR derives from a human donor with alopecia areata. The DNA of the CDR3 is TGTGCCAGCAGCCTCGGACAGAACTACAATGAGCAGTTCTTC. Protein: CASSLGQNYNEQFF.